This T cell receptor beta chain was recorded in a study of blood T cell repertoires in COVID-19. The wider study: The United States, Italy and Spain provided the acute and convalescent COVID-19 samples. From T cells, B-cell-depleted T cells, or PBMCs came the material, which was cDNA or gDNA.

Original processing methods: Using reference gene primer amplification, nucleated cell counts were estimated. The protocol was immunoSEQ multiplex PCR, while the TCRdb copy is restricted to in-frame clones and leaves out a portion. V, J and clone size reflect that table, while D and trimming were determined from the DNA. The table shows 100,000 to 150,000 clones, with nearly 90% occurring only once. V was clipped by 6 bases and J by 6 bases, with 12 bases between them. The CDR3 runs to 13 residues. Germline V CDR1 and CDR2: SEHNR, FQNEAQ (reference sequence). The Seattle patients, enrolled during active infection, were followed longitudinally.

The chain joins TRBV7-9 to TRBJ2-1; D not resolved. Sample: peripheral blood. The sequence was collected from a woman aged 55-69 years with COVID-19, enrolled during active disease. CDR3 coding DNA: TGTGCCAGCAGGCACAGATTAGGCAATGAGCAGTTCTTC. Protein: CASRHRLGNEQFF.